A selection of T cell receptor beta chains follows, all from one sample in a study of regulatory T cells in long-lasting Graves disease. TCRdb processed the multiplex PCR reads anew with MiXCR; each CDR3 protein has one entry. The sample consists of roughly 400,000 distinct CDR3 sequences, 15% of them appearing once. Separately, the same data were catalogued under a study of T cells in Graves' hyperthyroidism and ophthalmopathy.

The specimen comprised peripheral blood mononuclear cells (PBMCs), sampled at new diagnosis, from a patient treated with antithyroid drugs. All receptors derive from a woman aged 40 to 50 with Graves disease. Each CDR3 is given with its conserved first and last residue. A D gene is named only where the DNA matches it firmly.

>TRBV28|TRBD1
CASSRNRGMETQYF
>TRBV20-1|TRBD2
CSADRTSGTTDTQYF
>TRBV20-1|.
CSARGATGTSSYNEQFF
>TRBV5-6|.
CASSSRQGGLLVQETQYF
>TRBV10-3|.
CAIVSSVKTEAFF
>TRBV5-4|TRBD2
CASSYAGTSALNEQFF
>TRBV27|TRBD1
CASKNRGGNQPQHF
>TRBV11-3|TRBD1
CASSFRTGPYNEQFF
>TRBV5-1|.
CASSLEGFRTDTQYF
>TRBV9|TRBD1
CASSGGQRGVLFPVDEQFF
>TRBV6-1|TRBD1
CASSETQGAYTF
>TRBV4-1|.
CASSQEAGTPYEQYF
>TRBV27|TRBD2
CASSRTSGTSYEQYF
>TRBV7-6|.
CASSSRRSSGANVLTF
>TRBV10-3|TRBD2
CAISQSAGGDTGELFF
>TRBV5-6|.
CASSLRFLRDTEAFF
>TRBV3-1|.
CASSPQRTVSYEQYF
>TRBV2|TRBD2
CASSRHPGGGTKNIQYF
>TRBV6-1|TRBD1
CASTRTGYYNEQFF
>TRBV24-1|TRBD2
CATSDPGLAGGNEQFF
>TRBV12-3/TRBV12-4|.
CASSLTALEAFF
>TRBV9|TRBD1
CASSPLTGGFYNEQFF
>TRBV7-9|.
CASSSKLVYNEQFF
>TRBV28|.
CASTEGSNYGYTF
>TRBV7-2|.
CASSPGYENTIYF
>TRBV19|.
CASTLMWANTGELFF
>TRBV6-2/TRBV6-3|TRBD1
CASSYSIFGTGVNEQFF
>TRBV5-1|.
CASSLEGSESGELFF
>TRBV19|.
CASRGLQGRGYTF
>TRBV5-1|TRBD1
CASSLAGQGTDTQYF
>TRBV11-2|TRBD2
CASSLALGLAGRDEQFF
>TRBV24-1|.
CATSDSPREEQFF
>TRBV2|TRBD2
CASSSPTSGETYEQYF
>TRBV28|.
CASSLQVGNTIYF
>TRBV11-2|TRBD2
CASSSLSPSGQYF
>TRBV7-9|.
CATLLERVGNTIYF
>TRBV19|.
CASSKVAGKALLREGYTF
>TRBV7-3|TRBD1
CASSQQGANDEAFF
>TRBV2|.
CASSHRDVSSYNEQFF
>TRBV4-2|.
CASSQLSDLGYGYTF
>TRBV29-1|.
CSVVSKAGQFTGELFF
>TRBV20-1|TRBD1
CSAKDRGQYSNQPQHF
>TRBV11-2|.
CASSLDQVGDEQFF
>TRBV20-1|.
CSATAVLDGTSHKGVYEQYF
>TRBV9|.
CASSVAGVTGELFF
>TRBV11-2|TRBD2
CASRAGTSGSYEQFF
>TRBV12-5|.
CASAPGWPGLWPQHF
>TRBV12-3/TRBV12-4|TRBD1
CASSLWYWDRGLNEQYF
>TRBV7-6|TRBD1
CASSLTGQVNTGELFF
>TRBV2|TRBD2
CASRLRGEDNEQFF
>TRBV6-1|.
CASVREYEQYF
>TRBV4-2|TRBD1
CASSQEGQGDYEQYF
>TRBV7-9|.
CASSLGSEGDTQYF
>TRBV12-5|.
CASGSPNSDTQYF
>TRBV12-3/TRBV12-4|TRBD2
CASRYLLAGDPGANVLTF